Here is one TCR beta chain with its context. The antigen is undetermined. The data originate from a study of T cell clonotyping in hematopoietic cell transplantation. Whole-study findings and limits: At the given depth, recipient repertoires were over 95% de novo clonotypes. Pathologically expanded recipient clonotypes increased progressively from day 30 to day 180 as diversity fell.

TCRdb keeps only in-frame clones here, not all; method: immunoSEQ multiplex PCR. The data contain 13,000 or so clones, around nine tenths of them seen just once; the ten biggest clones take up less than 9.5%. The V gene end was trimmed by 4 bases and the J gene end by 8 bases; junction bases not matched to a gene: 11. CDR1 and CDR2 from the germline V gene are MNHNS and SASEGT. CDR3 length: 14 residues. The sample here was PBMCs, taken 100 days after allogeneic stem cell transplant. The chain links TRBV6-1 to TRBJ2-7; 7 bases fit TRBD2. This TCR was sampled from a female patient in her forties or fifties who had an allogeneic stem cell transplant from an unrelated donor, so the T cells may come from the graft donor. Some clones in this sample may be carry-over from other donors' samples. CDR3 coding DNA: TGTGCCAGCAGTGGAGGGACTACCGACTATCAGCAGTACTTC. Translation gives CASSGGTTDYQQYF.